One sample yielded the 4 T cell receptor beta chains listed below, sequenced in a study of shared clonotypes between healthy human individuals. The method was immunoSEQ multiplex PCR; TCRdb's version includes in-frame clones alone and lacks a portion of them. The profile shows nearly 1 million clones, around 80% of them singletons. Sequences were obtained from memory CD4+ T cells sorted from blood. Subset here: CD45RA-negative fraction. Receptors originate from a man between 18 and 29 years old in good health.

This chain links TRBV2 with TRBJ1-4, with D perhaps TRBD1 (5 bases). The V and J ends lost 5 bases and 4 bases respectively, with 14 bases between them. Germline V gene data show CDR1 as SNHLY and CDR2 as FYNNEI. The CDR3 length is 15 residues. This CDR3 is CASSKEKGINEKLFF. DNA of the CDR3: TGTGCCAGCAGTAAGGAGAAGGGGATTAATGAAAAACTGTTTTTT.

V usage is TRBV30 and J usage is TRBJ1-2; TRBD1 might be the D (5 bases). In germline, CDR1 is GTSNPN, CDR2 SVGIG (reference sequence). The CDR3 contains 13 residues. V gave up 0 bases and J gave up 14 bases, with 19 bases separating them. This chain's CDR3 is CAWSVSWGLSGTF. DNA of the CDR3: TGTGCCTGGAGTGTAAGCTGGGGCTTAAGCGGGACCTTC. The full variable domain, its missing parts supplied by reference TRBV30 and TRBJ1-2, is SQTIHQWPATLVQPVGSPLSLECTVEGTSNPNLYWYRQAAGRGLQLLFYSVGIGQISSEVPQNLSASRPQDRQFILSSKKLLLSDSGFYLCAWSVSWGLSGTFGSGTRLTVV.

The chain uses TRBV4-1 and TRBJ2-7, with D unresolved. Germline-derived CDR1 and CDR2 are MGHRA and YSYEKL. V was shortened by 0 bases and J by 5 bases, with 14 bases between the two germline ends. This CDR3 is 15 amino acids long. CDR3 protein: CASSQEARSGHEQYF. CDR3 nucleotide sequence: TGCGCCAGCAGCCAAGAGGCCAGGTCGGGCCACGAGCAGTACTTC.

This clone was counted only a few times. The rearrangement uses TRBV28 and TRBJ1-5, with no clear D. The V end lost 2 bases, the J end lost 3 bases, and 14 bases lay between the germline ends. The V gene's germline CDR1 is MDHEN and CDR2 SYDVKM. This CDR3 region has 16 residues. CDR3 nucleotide sequence: TGTGCCAGCAGTTTAAGTGCCAGGTTGAACAATCAGCCCCAGCATTTT. Residues: CASSLSARLNNQPQHF.